This T cell receptor (beta chain) was sequenced for a study of response to subunit inactivated influenza vaccine. This CDR3 spans 15 amino acids. Germline CDR1 is LGHDT and CDR2 is YNNKEL (reference sequence). Trimming removed 3 bases from V and 1 base from J, with 9 bases in between. Study-wide points: Few additional T cells are recruited per seasonal influenza vaccination, authors suggested.

To note about this clonotype: Antigen: not known.

TCRdb itself ran the RT-PCR reads through MiXCR, one entry per CDR3 protein. The sample comprises hundreds of thousands of distinct CDR3 sequences, 7.6% of which are singletons, and under 15% rests with the top ten. This clonotype was sampled from a man aged 50-75 years who received an inactivated influenza vaccine. This chain uses TRBV3-1 with TRBJ2-2; unclear D gene. Sequenced material: PBMCs from blood, taken around 25 months after vaccination. The CDR3 region has the DNA TGTGCCAGCAGCCAGCAGGTCCTGAACACCGGGGAGCTGTTTTTT. It codes for CASSQQVLNTGELFF. Filled out from reference TRBV3-1 and TRBJ2-2, the complete variable domain reads DTAVSQTPKYLVTQMGNDKSIKCEQNLGHDTMYWYKQDSKKFLKIMFSYNNKELIINETVPNRFSPKSPDKAHLNLHINSLELGDSAVYFCASSQQVLNTGELFFGEGSRLTVL.